A single sample is the source of the 18 T cell receptor beta chains below, sequenced in a study of T-cell reconstitution after alpha-beta-depleted transplantation in children. The authors prepared the TCRbeta library with unique molecular identifiers. In TCRdb, the PCR reads were re-called with MiXCR into one record per CDR3 protein. The sample contains 130,000 or so distinct CDR3 sequences, roughly 10% of which appear only once. The sample consisted of PBMCs, mostly from graft donor cells, taken 180 days after TCRalphabeta/CD19-depleted stem cell transplant. The origin of the receptors is a girl under three years old who had a stem cell transplant for combined immunodeficiency, so the T cells may come from the graft donor.

The rearrangement links TRBV20-1 to TRBJ2-7; D not resolved. The V end lost 0 bases, the J end lost 0 bases, and 12 bases lay between the germline ends. The CDR3 is 15 residues long. Looked up from germline, CDR1 is DFQATT and CDR2 is SNEGSKA (reference sequence). CDR3 sequence: CSARDYSAPSYEQYF. The CDR3, as DNA: TGCAGTGCTAGAGATTATTCGGCACCCTCCTACGAGCAGTACTTC.

This clonotype was picked up a small number of times. The chain links TRBV20-1 to TRBJ1-6, with no clear D. The V end was cut by 1 base, the J end by 8 bases, with 9 bases between. Germline values: CDR1 DFQATT, CDR2 SNEGSKA (reference sequence). The CDR3 spans 13 residues. CDR3 sequence reads: CSARVGADSPLHF. The CDR3 nucleotides read TGCAGTGCTAGAGTGGGAGCGGATTCACCCCTCCACTTT.

This clonotype was found many times. This chain joins TRBV20-1 and TRBJ2-7, with D perhaps TRBD2 (5 bases). Trimming took off 7 bases at V and 2 bases at J, with 15 bases between the two ends. Germline lookup yields CDR1 DFQATT and CDR2 SNEGSKA (reference sequence). The CDR3 runs 13 residues. CDR3 in amino acids: CSVQTADPYEQYF. In DNA form, the CDR3 reads TGCAGTGTCCAAACAGCGGATCCCTACGAGCAGTACTTC.

Only a few counts were recorded for this clonotype. The chain recombines TRBV5-6 with TRBJ2-3, with D tentatively TRBD2 (5 bases). Per germline, CDR1 SGHDT and CDR2 YYEEEE. Trimming pared 5 bases from V and 9 bases from J, leaving 16 bases between. The CDR3 consists of 13 residues. As DNA, the CDR3 is TGTGCCAGCAGAAAAACTAGAGTTGAGACGCAGTATTTT. It yields the protein CASRKTRVETQYF.

This clonotype was found a few times. The rearrangement joins TRBV6-2 or TRBV6-3 to TRBJ2-4, with 8 bases fitting TRBD2. CDR1 and CDR2 from the germline V gene are MNHEY and SVGEGT. V was pared by 5 bases and J by 8 bases, with 5 bases of the junction left unmatched. This CDR3 region has 13 residues. The CDR3 DNA sequence: TGTGCCAGCAGTAACGAACTAGCGGACATTCAGTACTTC. It is translated as CASSNELADIQYF.

The chain combines TRBV14 with TRBJ1-2, with a possible D match to TRBD1 (6 bases). This CDR3 spans 16 amino acids. The ends were cut back, 4 bases at V and 2 bases at J, with 17 bases in the middle. Germline lookup yields CDR1 SGHDN and CDR2 FVKESK. Written as DNA, the CDR3 is TGTGCCAGCAGCCCACGGGGGCCCTACCTAAACTATGGCTACACCTTC. Translated, it gives CASSPRGPYLNYGYTF.

This clonotype was detected many times. This chain uses TRBV12-3 or TRBV12-4 with TRBJ2-5; D uncertain. The CDR3 totals 11 residues. Deletions cut 5 bases from V and 5 bases from J, with 6 bases between. CDR3 protein: CASSQKETQYF. The CDR3 DNA reads TGTGCCAGCAGTCAGAAGGAGACCCAGTACTTC.

This clonotype was picked up a small number of times. The V call is TRBV5-1, the J call TRBJ2-2; 9 bases agree with TRBD2. The CDR3 length is 16 residues. The germline CDR1 and CDR2 sequences are SGHRS and YFSETQ. The V and J ends lost 5 bases and 0 bases, in that order; junction bases with no gene match: 5. The CDR3 region has the DNA TGCGCCAGCAGAGGACTAGCGCCTGCGAACACCGGGGAGCTGTTTTTT. It translates to CASRGLAPANTGELFF.

A few counts support this clonotype. This chain links TRBV9 with TRBJ2-7; 8 bases agree with TRBD1. The CDR3 extends over 15 amino acids. CDR1 is SGDLS, CDR2 YYNGEE, per germline. The V segment lost 4 bases and the J segment 3 bases; nucleotides outside the gene matches: 9. The CDR3 DNA is TGTGCCAGCAGCTTCCCCGGGACAGGAGTCTACGAGCAGTACTTC. Its protein product is CASSFPGTGVYEQYF.

The CDR3 sequence: CSARGSLNEKLFF. The CDR3 DNA sequence: TGCAGTGCTAGAGGAAGCCTTAATGAAAAACTGTTTTTT. The J gene is TRBJ1-4, the V gene TRBV20-1; D ambiguous. The CDR3 covers 13 residues. V was cut by 1 base and J by 4 bases, with 7 bases left in between. Germline V gives CDR1 DFQATT, CDR2 SNEGSKA (reference sequence).

As for this clonotype: Being one base from a much bigger clone, this may be a read error. V usage is TRBV29-1 and J usage is TRBJ2-7; the match to TRBD1 covers 8 bases. The CDR3 consists of 13 residues. Trimming removed 4 bases from V and 5 bases from J; junction bases left unmatched: 7. Per the germline V gene, CDR1 is SQVTM and CDR2 is ANQGSEA. The CDR3 here is CSVGGQEINEQYF. The CDR3 region has the DNA TGCAGCGTTGGGGGACAGGAGATCAACGAGCAGTACTTC.

This clonotype has ten or more counts. V usage is TRBV4-3 and J usage is TRBJ1-6, with D perhaps matching TRBD1 (6 bases). The CDR3 runs 15 residues. The ends were cut back, 2 bases at V and 8 bases at J, with 13 bases in the middle. In germline, CDR1 is LGHNA, CDR2 YSLEER. As DNA, the CDR3 is TGCGCCAGCAGCCAATACGGGACATCGGATTCACCCCTCCACTTT. Its translation is CASSQYGTSDSPLHF.

This clonotype was recorded a few times. The chain recombines TRBV12-3 or TRBV12-4 with TRBJ2-1, with 7 positions matching TRBD2. V gave up 7 bases and J gave up 5 bases; unmatched junction bases: 11. The length of the CDR3 is 15 residues. This CDR3 is CASKPAGLGNNEQFF. The CDR3 DNA sequence: TGTGCCAGCAAACCCGCCGGACTAGGTAACAATGAGCAGTTCTTC.

In this sample, this clonotype turned up a few times. This sequence joins TRBV20-1 and TRBJ1-4, with 9 bases identical to TRBD1. CDR1 and CDR2 (germline): DFQATT, SNEGSKA (reference sequence). CDR3 length: 13 amino acids. Germline trimming cut 6 bases from V and 6 bases from J; bases unmatched to any gene: 5. The CDR3: CSAPGQGDEKLFF. CDR3 in DNA: TGCAGTGCACCGGGACAGGGAGATGAAAAACTGTTTTTT.

This clonotype has just one count. The V gene is TRBV24-1, the J gene TRBJ2-1; TRBD1 matches 7 bases. V lost 3 bases and J lost 6; bases outside the gene matches: 7. The CDR3 is 15 amino acids. CDR1 is KGHDR and CDR2 is SFDVKD in the germline V gene. This chain's CDR3 is CATSDSNRGFNEQFF. CDR3 bases: TGTGCCACCAGTGATAGTAACAGGGGCTTCAATGAGCAGTTCTTC.

The V gene is TRBV20-1, the J gene TRBJ2-2; 11 bases line up with TRBD2. Germline V CDR1 and CDR2: DFQATT, SNEGSKA (reference sequence). There are 16 residues in the CDR3. The V gene end was trimmed by 3 bases and the J gene end by 5 bases; junction bases not matched to a gene: 8. The CDR3 DNA sequence: TGCAGTGCTAGCCCGCTAGCGGGGGGTTTTACCGGGGAGCTGTTTTTT. It is translated as CSASPLAGGFTGELFF.

This clonotype was counted many times. V is TRBV20-1 and J is TRBJ2-5; D is uncertain. The germline V and J ends were trimmed by 5 bases and 2 bases, with 9 bases remaining between them. CDR1 is DFQATT and CDR2 is SNEGSKA in the germline V gene (reference sequence). This CDR3 spans 12 amino acids. The CDR3 sequence: CSALMVQETQYF. The CDR3 nucleotides read TGCAGTGCTTTAATGGTTCAAGAGACCCAGTACTTC.

V gene TRBV20-1 combines with J gene TRBJ2-1, with 11 bases that match TRBD1. The junction had 10 bases not matched to a gene; V was cut back by 5 bases and J by 1 base. The CDR3 extends over 17 amino acids. Looked up from germline, CDR1 is DFQATT and CDR2 is SNEGSKA (reference sequence). CDR3 in DNA: TGCAGTGCTCCCCGGACAGGGGGCGGAAAATCCTACAATGAGCAGTTCTTC. Its translation is CSAPRTGGGKSYNEQFF.